Described below is a single T cell receptor (beta chain) sequence and its context. The data were produced by immunoSEQ multiplex PCR, yet TCRdb's version contains in-frame clones alone and is incomplete. The repertoire holds more than 900,000 clones, 70% to 80% seen once, with roughly 0.55% in the top ten. These data come from a study of shared clonotypes between healthy human individuals. This receptor was taken from a man between 18 and 29 years old in good health. Some clones in this sample may be carry-over from other donors' samples. The sequencing sample was made of memory CD4+ T cells from PBMCs. Subset described: CD45RA-negative fraction.

CDR3 nucleotide sequence: TGCGCCAGCAGTCTCCATGAAAAACTGTTTTTT. Encoded protein: CASSLHEKLFF. The chain combines TRBV10-1 with TRBJ1-4; D ambiguous. The V gene's germline CDR1 is WNHNN and CDR2 SYGVQD (reference sequence). With 5 bases removed from V and 6 bases from J, the gap between germline ends came to 4 bases. The CDR3 sequence is 11 residues long.